The 12 T cell receptor beta chains listed next were all sequenced from one sample in a study of spatial heterogeneity in lung cancer. These receptors lack a known antigen. Notes on the study in general: The number of expanded tumor alpha and beta chains correlated with mutation number.

Time point meaning: sample taken at primary tumor resection. MiXCR, applied by TCRdb to the 5' RACE reads, yields one record per CDR3 protein. The sample has approximately 21,000 distinct CDR3 sequences, approximately 4.3% seen once. Sequenced here: lung tumor tissue, sampled at surgery. The receptor set was obtained from a male donor with early-stage non-small cell lung cancer.

At least ten counts were recorded for this clonotype. CDR3 residues: CASSSGQTNEKLFF. Written as DNA, the CDR3 is TGTGCCAGCAGTTCGGGACAGACGAATGAAAAACTGTTTTTT. The chain couples TRBV28 to TRBJ1-4; 7 positions match TRBD1. Germline lookup yields CDR1 MDHEN and CDR2 SYDVKM. The CDR3 has 14 residues. V gave up 4 bases and J gave up 5 bases; unmatched junction bases: 4.

This clonotype was recorded a few times. The chain couples TRBV6-1 to TRBJ1-1; a possible D gene is TRBD1 (6 bases). The V gene's germline CDR1 is MNHNS and CDR2 SASEGT. The CDR3 loop spans 17 amino acids. V was cut by 2 bases and J by 0 bases, with 16 bases left in between. The CDR3, as DNA: TGTGCCAGCAGTGAACGACAGGAAGCCTCCATGAACACTGAAGCTTTCTTT. It encodes CASSERQEASMNTEAFF.

This clonotype showed up many times. The CDR3 nucleotides read TGTGCCAGCAGCATAGGACTAGCGGGGCAAGAGACCCAGTACTTC. Translating it yields CASSIGLAGQETQYF. The chain links TRBV14 to TRBJ2-5; TRBD2 agrees at 12 bases. From germline, CDR1 is SGHDN and CDR2 FVKESK. V dropped 5 bases and J dropped 2; count of bases not matched to a gene: 3. The CDR3 consists of 15 residues.

This chain uses TRBV7-2 with TRBJ2-3; D remains ambiguous. V was pared by 6 bases and J by 6 bases, with 7 bases between. The CDR3 sequence is 11 residues long. Germline values: CDR1 SGHTA, CDR2 FQGNSA. CDR3 residues: CASRGDDTQYF. The CDR3 nucleotides are TGTGCCAGCAGAGGAGACGATACGCAGTATTTT.

This clonotype came up many times. The chain links TRBV3-2 to TRBJ2-7. TRBV3-2 is shown as a pseudogene. The CDR3 extends over 15 amino acids. The CDR3 loop is CASSQETYTSYEQYF. DNA of the CDR3: TGTGCCAGCAGCCAAGAAACGTATACTTCCTACGAGCAGTACTTC.

This clonotype was recorded many times. J is TRBJ2-7 and V is TRBV6-2 or TRBV6-3; TRBD1 aligns across 8 bases. CDR3 size: 14 residues. The junction had 11 bases not matched to a gene; V was cut back by 7 bases and J by 6 bases. The V gene's germline CDR1 is MNHEY and CDR2 SVGEGT. The CDR3 DNA sequence: TGTGCCAGCATCCCCCGGGACAGGTCGCTCGAGCAGTACTTC. It yields the protein CASIPRDRSLEQYF.

This clonotype was detected ten times or more. This sequence joins TRBV6-5 and TRBJ2-7; possibly TRBD1 or TRBD2 for D (6 bases each). CDR1 and CDR2 from the germline V gene are MNHEY and SVGAGI. The CDR3 covers 19 residues. V lost 2 bases, J lost 3 bases, and 26 bases lay in between. Here the CDR3 reads CASSYKGGLQSPFVYEQYF. CDR3 nucleotide sequence: TGTGCCAGCAGTTACAAGGGGGGATTACAGTCTCCCTTTGTCTACGAGCAGTACTTC.

This clonotype was recorded at least ten times. This chain links TRBV12-3 or TRBV12-4 with TRBJ2-7; the D is unclear. The CDR3 runs 14 residues. V was pared by 3 bases and J by 0 bases, with 9 bases between. CDR3 sequence (DNA): TGTGCCAGCAGTTTTTCGTCAGGCTCCTACGAGCAGTACTTC. It is translated as CASSFSSGSYEQYF.

The chain combines TRBV12-3 or TRBV12-4 with TRBJ2-3; 9 bases map to TRBD1. J was trimmed by 4 bases and V by 5 bases; bases with no gene match: 1. The CDR3 covers 13 residues. The CDR3 sequence: CASSRDRADTQYF. As DNA, the CDR3 is TGTGCCAGCAGTAGGGACAGGGCAGATACGCAGTATTTT.

In its sample, this clonotype was seen many times. The V call is TRBV7-2, the J call TRBJ2-3, with 8 bases identical to TRBD2. The CDR3 has 17 amino acids. Germline CDR1 SGHTA, CDR2 FQGNSA. Trimming at V came to 4 bases and at J to 7 bases, leaving 16 bases not matched to a gene. DNA for the CDR3: TGTGCCAGCAGCTATACCGGGGGACGGGGGGGCCGAAATACGCAGTATTTT. Its protein product is CASSYTGGRGGRNTQYF.

This clonotype turned up a few times. A junction boundary mismatches the germline segment, possibly from a read error. The V gene is TRBV9, the J gene TRBJ2-4, with D possibly being TRBD1 (5 bases). This CDR3 is 13 amino acids long. Germline values: CDR1 SGDLS, CDR2 YYNGEE. This CDR3 reads CASSPRADGETDF. CDR3 coding DNA: TGTGCCAGCAGCCCCAGGGCCGACGGAGAGACGGACTTC.

This clonotype was found many times. J is TRBJ1-6 and V is TRBV6-5; no clear D gene. This CDR3 is 16 amino acids long. Trimming shortened V by 5 bases and J by 10 bases, and 21 bases separated the two germline ends. CDR1 is MNHEY and CDR2 is SVGAGI in the germline V gene. DNA of the CDR3: TGTGCCAGCAGTCGCTCTCCGGGATACAGAAACTCACCCCTCCACTTT. As protein: CASSRSPGYRNSPLHF.